These 2 T cell receptor beta chains originate from one sample sequenced in a study of identical twins. TCRdb re-analysed the 5' RACE reads in MiXCR, keeping a single row per CDR3 protein. Seen here are some 730,000 distinct CDR3 sequences, over 15% observed once, and the top ten hold roughly 13%. In addition, the sample was reused for a study of T cells expressing NK-cell markers.

Sequenced sample: PBMCs. These receptors were taken from a woman aged 18-35 years in good health.

This clonotype was found a few times. The V call is TRBV7-2, the J call TRBJ2-7, with D unclear. V dropped 1 base and J dropped 9 bases, with 7 bases sitting between them. Per germline, CDR1 SGHTA and CDR2 FQGNSA. CDR3 size: 11 residues. The CDR3 region has the DNA TGTGCCAGCAGCTTAGGATTCGGGCAGTACTTC. It yields the protein CASSLGFGQYF.

The CDR3 loop is CSARDLFGFTDTQYF. The CDR3 nucleotides are TGCAGTGCTAGAGATCTCTTCGGCTTCACAGATACGCAGTATTTT. The chain recombines TRBV20-1 with TRBJ2-3; D uncertain. Germline values: CDR1 DFQATT, CDR2 SNEGSKA (reference sequence). Trimming pared 0 bases from V and 2 bases from J, leaving 12 bases between. This CDR3 contains 15 residues.